This T cell receptor beta chain was captured by sequencing in a study of blood T cell repertoires in COVID-19. Study context: The analysed material was cDNA or gDNA that came from T cells, B-cell-depleted T cells, or PBMCs.

Methods used by the authors: Estimated nucleated cell counts came from reference gene primer amplification. Data came from immunoSEQ multiplex PCR; TCRdb stores just in-frame clones and leaves some out. V and J calls plus clone size are reproduced from that table; the DNA served to infer D and trimming. The table includes more than 350,000 clones, roughly 89% detected once. The CDR3 covers 16 residues. The germline V gene has CDR1 SGHTA and CDR2 FQGNSA. With 5 bases removed from V and 2 bases from J, the gap between germline ends came to 16 bases. The J gene is TRBJ1-5, the V gene TRBV7-2; the D gene is possibly TRBD1 (5 bases). Material for sequencing was PBMCs or T cells enriched from blood (not recorded which). The receptor was isolated from a woman aged 50 to 60 who had recovered from COVID-19. CDR3 DNA: TGTGCCAGCAGCCCACTGGACAAAAACGGCAATCAGCCCCAGCATTTT. Translated: CASSPLDKNGNQPQHF.